This T cell receptor beta chain was captured by sequencing in a study of PD-1 blockade in classical Hodgkin lymphoma. The CDR3 has 14 residues. V was pared by 7 bases and J by 1 base, with 12 bases between. The germline gives CDR1 SNHLY, CDR2 FYNNEI. There was relapse after autologous stem cell transplantation in every patient, and there was variation in brentuximab vedotin exposure. The study recorded best responses of complete response, partial response or progressive disease. Profiling relied on immunoSEQ multiplex PCR, and the TCRdb table lists in-frame clones only, not all of them. Of 25,000 to 35,000 clones in the sample, roughly 71% are singletons; the top ten hold around 28%. Study results and limitations: Underlying causes for the observed repertoire differences were not defined, possibly disease activity or prior therapy. Newly diagnosed patients reportedly trailed healthy donors in baseline TCR diversity.

On this clone: Its antigen is unknown.

The sequence derives from a human donor with classical Hodgkin lymphoma. The sequencing here drew on peripheral blood mononuclear cells (PBMCs), taken before the second cycle of nivolumab. The V gene is TRBV2, the J gene TRBJ2-3, with unresolved D. The CDR3 reads CASNGDTGTDTQYF. The DNA for the CDR3 is TGTGCCAGCAACGGAGACACTGGCACAGATACGCAGTATTTT.